The 28 T cell receptor beta chains below were found in one sample sequenced in a study of tumor-infiltrating lymphocytes in primary liver carcinoma. Priming with a constant-region primer yielded TCR beta cDNA from roughly 490 ng total RNA. Employing slightly modified ARM-PCR, three nested multiplex PCR rounds were run, and these gave rise to the TCR beta libraries. The opening two PCR rounds, about 11 cycles each, paired TRBV1-TRBV30 forward primers with a C-beta reverse primer. TCRdb reprocessed the multiplex PCR reads via MiXCR and lists one record per CDR3 protein. The data contain approximately 320,000 distinct CDR3 sequences, almost 60% of them singletons. Both blood RNA, taken from unsorted whole blood, and germline DNA were extracted. Material: peripheral blood. Every receptor here comes from a woman aged 30 to 39 with primary liver carcinoma and hepatitis B virus infection.

Worth noting for this clonotype: It may be a read error: a sequence one base away is much more abundant. The chain couples TRBV29-1 to TRBJ2-7; maybe TRBD2 (5 bases). V lost 0 bases to trimming and J lost 4 bases, with 16 bases between them. Germline V gives CDR1 SQVTM, CDR2 ANQGSEA. CDR3 size: 15 residues. CDR3 DNA: TGCAGCGTTGAAGATTTGGACGGGAAGGAATACGAGCAGTACTTC. Residues: CSVEDLDGKEYEQYF.

This clonotype was seen more than once but under ten times. V is TRBV4-2 and J is TRBJ2-7; 9 positions match TRBD2. J was trimmed by 3 bases and V by 1 base; bases with no gene match: 4. Germline loops: CDR1 LGHNA, CDR2 YNFKEQ. The CDR3 runs 15 residues. The CDR3 loop reads CASSQVISGSYEQYF. The CDR3 DNA follows: TGTGCCAGCAGCCAAGTTATTAGCGGGAGCTACGAGCAGTACTTC.

This clonotype was picked up one time. The V call is TRBV28, the J call TRBJ1-1; D may be TRBD1 (5 bases). V shed 10 bases and J shed 3 bases, with 21 bases lying between them. This CDR3 is 15 amino acids long. CDR1 and CDR2 (germline): MDHEN, SYDVKM. The CDR3 here is CANILGGRKDTEAFF. CDR3 nucleotides: TGTGCCAACATCTTGGGGGGGAGGAAGGACACTGAAGCTTTCTTT.

The chain uses TRBV12-5 and TRBJ1-5; 9 bases fit TRBD1. CDR1 and CDR2 (germline): LGHNT, FRNRAP. This CDR3 has 17 amino acids. V trimming: 3 bases; J trimming: 1 base; junction bases outside the gene matches: 7. The CDR3 nucleotides read TGTGCTAGTGGTTTTCGGACAGGGGATAGGAGCAATCAGCCCCAGCATTTT. It yields the protein CASGFRTGDRSNQPQHF.

Concerning this clonotype itself: A junction boundary mismatches the germline segment, possibly from a read error. The chain combines TRBV28 with TRBJ1-2; D uncertain. The CDR3 is made up of 12 amino acids. Per germline, CDR1 MDHEN and CDR2 SYDVKM. The DNA of the CDR3 is TGTACCAGTCTCAGGACGCCCTATGGCTACACCTTC. Its translation is CTSLRTPYGYTF.

Comments on this clonotype: A junction boundary mismatches the germline segment, possibly from a read error. The V gene is TRBV4-1, the J gene TRBJ2-1; no clear D. This CDR3 comprises 16 residues. Germline lookup yields CDR1 MGHRA and CDR2 YSYEKL. The CDR3 region has the DNA TGCGCCAGCAACCAAGATTTAGTGCGCTCCTACAATGAGCAGTTCTTC. Encoded protein: CASNQDLVRSYNEQFF.

Points on this clonotype: The junction does not match germline at one end; this may be a read error. The chain combines TRBV5-6 with TRBJ2-2; D is uncertain. The CDR3 has 15 amino acids. Germline CDR1 and CDR2: SGHDT and YYEEEE. The CDR3 DNA sequence: TGTGCCAGCAGCATCCGGAACAGCAACACCGGAGAGCTGTTTTTT. Translation gives CASSIRNSNTGELFF. The full variable domain, rest sourced from reference TRBV5-6 and TRBJ2-2, is DAGVTQSPTHLIKTRGQQVTLRCSPKSGHDTVSWYQQALGQGPQFIFQYYEEEERQRGNFPDRFSGHQFPNYSSELNVNALLLGDSALYLCASSIRNSNTGELFFGEGSRLTVL.

This clonotype was seen only once. Since no conserved phenylalanine or tryptophan closes the CDR3, a read error is the likely cause. V gene TRBV12-3 or TRBV12-4 combines with J gene TRBJ1-2; the D gene is possibly TRBD1 (5 bases). The V end lost 1 base, the J end lost 8 bases, and 8 bases lay between the germline ends. The CDR3 has 12 residues. The CDR3 DNA is TGTGCCAGCAGTTTAGGCCAGGGAGGCTACACCATC. It is translated as CASSLGQGGYTI.

About this clonotype itself: Germline is not matched at one junction end, which may reflect a read error. The V and J genes are TRBV4-1 and TRBJ2-7; 10 bases are a match to TRBD1. The length of the CDR3 is 16 residues. CDR1 is MGHRA, CDR2 YSYEKL, per germline. CDR3 nucleotides: TGCACCAGCAGCCATCCGGACAGGGGGGGGTCCTATGAGCAGTACTTC. Its translation: CTSSHPDRGGSYEQYF.

As for this clonotype: One junction end disagrees with the germline gene, perhaps due to a read error. The chain joins TRBV7-9 to TRBJ1-1; D perhaps matches TRBD1 (6 bases). The CDR3 runs to 14 residues. CDR1 SEHNR and CDR2 FQNEAQ come from the germline V gene (reference sequence). CDR3 residues: CAGSSGSRGTEAFF. CDR3 nucleotides: TGTGCCGGCAGCTCGGGTTCTAGGGGGACTGAAGCCTTCTTT.

A few counts support this clonotype. V and J are TRBV12-3 or TRBV12-4 and TRBJ2-1, with 7 positions matching TRBD2. The CDR3 is 12 amino acids. V dropped 4 bases and J dropped 15; count of bases not matched to a gene: 9. The CDR3, as DNA: TGTGCCAGCAGTTACCTACGGGGGGATCGGTTCTTC. Translated: CASSYLRGDRFF.

Details on this clonotype: Germline is not matched at one junction end, which may reflect a read error. The gene calls are TRBV29-1 and TRBJ2-1; TRBD2 matches at 12 bases. The length of the CDR3 is 14 residues. Germline assignment: CDR1 SQVTM and CDR2 ANQGSEA. CDR3 in DNA: TGCGGCGTTGACCTAGCGGGAGGGCCGAGTGAGCAGTTCTTC. The encoded protein is CGVDLAGGPSEQFF.

This clonotype has a count of ten or more. The genes are TRBV19 and TRBJ2-1; weak D call: TRBD1 (5 bases). The CDR3 extends over 12 amino acids. CDR1 and CDR2 from the germline V gene are LNHDA and SQIVND (reference sequence). The V end was cut by 8 bases, the J end by 6 bases, with 11 bases between. The CDR3 reads CASRTGINEQFF. In DNA form, the CDR3 reads TGTGCCAGTCGAACAGGCATCAATGAGCAGTTCTTC.

Points on this clonotype: The junction departs from germline at one end; a sequencing error may be responsible. This chain uses TRBV2 with TRBJ2-5; TRBD2 aligns across 7 bases. This CDR3 has 13 amino acids. Germline loops: CDR1 SNHLY, CDR2 FYNNEI. CDR3 bases: TGTGCCAGCTCAAAGACTAGCCAAGAGACCCAATACTTC. Translated: CASSKTSQETQYF.

A note on this clonotype: This may be a read error, as it is one base from a much larger clone. The CDR3 nucleotides read TGTGCCAGCAGCTTAGACACCCTCTACGAGCACTACTTC. Translation: CASSLDTLYEHYF. The chain links TRBV7-8 to TRBJ2-7; D is unresolved. This CDR3 comprises 13 residues. In germline, CDR1 is SGHVS, CDR2 FQNEAQ.

This clonotype appeared a few times. J is TRBJ1-5 and V is TRBV28; the D gene is possibly TRBD1 (5 bases). V lost 5 bases and J lost 8, with 13 bases in between. Germline CDR1 MDHEN, CDR2 SYDVKM. CDR3 size: 13 residues. The CDR3 is CASSIGTLKPQHF. The CDR3 coding sequence is TGTGCCAGCAGTATAGGGACGTTAAAGCCCCAGCATTTT.

A word on this clonotype: A much larger clone lies one base from this, so it may be a read error. The V gene is TRBV6-2 or TRBV6-3, the J gene TRBJ2-7; unclear D gene. This CDR3 is built from 15 residues. Trimming left V 8 bases short and J 2 bases short, with 19 bases between. The germline V gene encodes CDR1 MNHEY and CDR2 SVGEGT. The CDR3 loop reads CASSPARKGPYEQYF. The DNA of the CDR3 is TGTGCCAGCTCACCAGCCCGAAAAGGGCCCTACGAGCAGTACTTC.

With regard to this clonotype: A much larger clone is a single base away; this may be a read error. This chain connects TRBV6-5 to TRBJ2-1; 13 bases agree with TRBD2. This CDR3 is 15 amino acids long. Germline CDR1 reads MNHEY; CDR2 reads SVGAGI. The junction had 4 bases not matched to a gene; V was cut back by 5 bases and J by 6 bases. CDR3 DNA sequence: TGTGCCAGCAGTACTAGCGGGAGGGCGTGCAATGAGCAGTTCTTC. Translated, it gives CASSTSGRACNEQFF.

The chain links TRBV28 to TRBJ2-7; D is unclear. CDR1 is MDHEN and CDR2 is SYDVKM in the germline V gene. V was cut by 3 bases and J by 1 base, with 10 bases left in between. The CDR3 is 14 residues long. The CDR3 bases are TGTGCCAGCAGTTTGGACGGAATGTCCTACGAGCAGTACTTC. This translates into CASSLDGMSYEQYF.

CDR3 bases: TGTGCCAGCCGGTTGAGTAGCGGACCTCCTACTTCGTCGAATACGCAGTATTTT. Its translation: CASRLSSGPPTSSNTQYF. The chain carries TRBV6-5 and TRBJ2-3; tentatively, D is TRBD2 (6 bases). The CDR3 totals 18 residues. The germline CDR1 and CDR2 sequences are MNHEY and SVGAGI. The V end lost 8 bases, the J end lost 7 bases, and 31 bases lay between the germline ends.

To note about this clonotype: One end of the junction does not line up with germline, which may come from a read error. This chain connects TRBV6-4 to TRBJ2-5, with a possible D match to TRBD2 (5 bases). Germline loops: CDR1 MRHNA, CDR2 SNTAGT. This CDR3 is built from 13 residues. The CDR3 DNA is TGTGCCAGCAGTGTAGGGAGTGGAGAGACCCATTACTTC. Translating gives CASSVGSGETHYF.

About this clonotype: A much larger clone is a single base away; this may be a read error. V is TRBV29-1 and J is TRBJ1-1; D gene uncertain. This CDR3 is 13 amino acids long. Germline assignment: CDR1 SQVTM and CDR2 ANQGSEA. DNA of the CDR3: TGCAGCGTTGAAGTTGTGCGCCACACTGAAGTTTTCTTT. Encoded protein: CSVEVVRHTEVFF.

This clonotype was seen only once. Sequence at one end of the junction differs from germline and may be a read error. This rearrangement joins TRBV5-5 to TRBJ2-1; maybe TRBD2 (5 bases). The CDR3 has 13 amino acids. CDR1 SGHKS and CDR2 YYEKEE come from the germline V gene (reference sequence). Here the CDR3 DNA reads TGTGCCAGCAGCTTGGACCTAGCCCTAAAGCAGTCCTTC. Encoded protein: CASSLDLALKQSF.

On this clonotype itself: An end of the junction differs from the germline gene, which may be a read error. The gene calls are TRBV11-2 and TRBJ2-1, with 9 bases identical to TRBD2. Looked up from germline, CDR1 is SGHAT and CDR2 is FQNNGV. There are 14 residues in the CDR3. The CDR3 spells CASSLSSRGRAESF. DNA for the CDR3: TGTGCCAGCAGCTTAAGTTCCCGCGGGAGGGCGGAGTCCTTT.

Many counts were recorded for this clonotype. This chain connects TRBV29-1 to TRBJ2-7, with D possibly matching TRBD2 (5 bases). Trimming took off 1 base at V and 3 bases at J, with 13 bases between the two ends. The germline CDR1 and CDR2 sequences are SQVTM and ANQGSEA. This CDR3 spans 14 amino acids. CDR3 coding DNA: TGCAGCGTTGAAGTAGACGGGATCCTCTACGAGCAGTACTTC. As protein: CSVEVDGILYEQYF.

A remark on this clonotype: Since a much larger clone is just one base distant, this may be a read error. V and J are TRBV6-5 and TRBJ1-2; D possibly corresponds to TRBD1 (5 bases). Looked up from germline, CDR1 is MNHEY and CDR2 is SVGAGI. There are 13 residues in the CDR3. The DNA for the CDR3 is TGTGCCAGCAGTCTGACAGTAAACTATTGCTACACCTTC. Its protein product is CASSLTVNYCYTF.

This clonotype is labeled as medium-sized. The chain links TRBV11-2 to TRBJ2-2; TRBD1 agrees at 8 bases. J gave up 5 bases and V 5 bases, and 10 bases lay outside the gene matches. Germline V gives CDR1 SGHAT, CDR2 FQNNGV. The CDR3 consists of 16 residues. CDR3 sequence: CASSGWDRRETGELFF. CDR3 DNA: TGTGCCAGCAGCGGATGGGACAGGAGGGAAACCGGGGAGCTGTTTTTT.

CDR3 DNA sequence: TGTGCCAGCAGCCAGCCTGGGGGTTCACCCCTCCACTTT. Amino acid sequence: CASSQPGGSPLHF. The gene calls are TRBV14 and TRBJ1-6, with D maybe TRBD1 (5 bases). CDR3 length: 13 residues. Per the germline V gene, CDR1 is SGHDN and CDR2 is FVKESK. The V and J ends lost 3 bases and 9 bases respectively, with 9 bases between them.